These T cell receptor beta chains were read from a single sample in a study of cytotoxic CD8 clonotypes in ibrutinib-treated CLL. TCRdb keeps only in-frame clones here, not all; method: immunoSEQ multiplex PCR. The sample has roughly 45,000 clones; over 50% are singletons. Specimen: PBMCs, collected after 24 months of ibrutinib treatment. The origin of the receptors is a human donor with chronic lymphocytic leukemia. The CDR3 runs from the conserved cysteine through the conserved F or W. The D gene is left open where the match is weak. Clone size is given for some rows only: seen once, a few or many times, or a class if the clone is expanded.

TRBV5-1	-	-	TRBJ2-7	TGCGCCAGCAGCTTGGCGGCCGGGCTCCACTACGAGCAGTACTTC	CASSLAAGLHYEQYF
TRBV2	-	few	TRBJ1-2	TGTGCCAGCAGCCGAAAGTCCAACTATGGCTACACCTTC	CASSRKSNYGYTF
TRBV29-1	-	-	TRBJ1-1	TGCAGCGTTGAGCCGGGGCTCACTGAAGCTTTCTTT	CSVEPGLTEAFF
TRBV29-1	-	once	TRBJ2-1	TGCAGCGGTAATAAGGGTCACAATGAGCAGTTCTTC	CSGNKGHNEQFF
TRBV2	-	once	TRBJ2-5	TGTGCCAGCAGTGGGGCCGCCGGGACCCAGTACTTC	CASSGAAGTQYF
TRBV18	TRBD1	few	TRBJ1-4	TGTGCCAGCTCACTGGACAGGGGCAATGAAAAACTGTTTTTT	CASSLDRGNEKLFF
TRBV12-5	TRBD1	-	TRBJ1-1	TGTGCTAGTGGTCCCGCCCTACAGGGGGGTGGCACTGAAGCTTTCTTT	CASGPALQGGGTEAFF
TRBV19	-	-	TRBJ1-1	TGTGCCAGTAGTATAGGCAACCGAGGGGTGAACACTGAAGCTTTCTTT	CASSIGNRGVNTEAFF
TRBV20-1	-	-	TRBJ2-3	TGCAGTGCTAGTTTCGCAGATACGCAGTATTTT	CSASFADTQYF
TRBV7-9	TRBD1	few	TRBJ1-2	TGTGCCAGCAGCGGAACCGGGACAGGGTTCGGCTACACCTTC	CASSGTGTGFGYTF
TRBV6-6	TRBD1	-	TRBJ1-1	TGTGCCAGCAGTACAGGGGGGCTCACTGAAGCTTTCTTT	CASSTGGLTEAFF
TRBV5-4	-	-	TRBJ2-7	TGTGCCAGCAGCTTGGGGGTAGGTCTCTCCTACGAGCAGTACTTC	CASSLGVGLSYEQYF
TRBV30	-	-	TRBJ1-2	TGTGCCTGGAGCCAAGTCGGCGATGGCTACACCTTC	CAWSQVGDGYTF
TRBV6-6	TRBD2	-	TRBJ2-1	TGTGCCAGCAGTTACTCTCGGGGGTTAGCGGGCAATGAGCAGTTCTTC	CASSYSRGLAGNEQFF
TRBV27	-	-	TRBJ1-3	TGTGCCAGCAGTTTCGGGCTACCACAAGGACCTAGTTTCTCTGGAAACACCATATATTTT	CASSFGLPQGPSFSGNTIYF
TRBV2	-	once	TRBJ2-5	TGTGCCAGCCCCTCTTTCCCCCTTGAGGACGGGGAGACCCAGTACTTC	CASPSFPLEDGETQYF
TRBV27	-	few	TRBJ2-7	TGTGCCAGCAGTCCTCTGGACAGCTACGAGCAGTACTTC	CASSPLDSYEQYF
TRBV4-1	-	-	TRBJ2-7	TGCGCCAGCAGCCACCGCCGGCCGGGACTGGCGGGCCCGAGCTCCTACGAGCAGTACTTC	CASSHRRPGLAGPSSYEQYF
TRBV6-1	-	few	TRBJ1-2	TGTGCCAGCAGTAACGGACACCTTGGCTACACCTTC	CASSNGHLGYTF
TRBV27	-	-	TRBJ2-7	TGTGCCAGCAGTTTACGGGCCGGCGAGCAGTACTTC	CASSLRAGEQYF